This T cell receptor beta chain was recorded in a study of OX40 agonist ivuxolimab in advanced cancers. The wider study: At 0.01 to 10 mg/kg, ivuxolimab was administered intravenously to patients every 2 weeks. Findings and caveats of the study: At doses 0.1 to 3.0 mg/kg, CD4+ and CD8+ clones expanded.

As to this clone: Its antigen is undetermined.

TCRdb keeps only in-frame clones here, not all; method: immunoSEQ multiplex PCR. Of about 24,000 clones detected, approximately 85% appear once; the ten largest clones hold 16%. The origin of this receptor is an adult with an advanced solid tumor such as melanoma, head and neck, liver or kidney cancer. Sequenced material: CD4+ or CD8+ T cells sorted from blood, taken in a trial of the OX40 agonist ivuxolimab.

The chain's CDR3 is CASSYSRGQGAYGYTF. CDR3 coding DNA: TGTGCCAGCAGTTACTCGAGAGGACAGGGGGCCTATGGCTACACCTTC. The chain combines TRBV6-5 with TRBJ1-2; 11 bases align to TRBD1. Germline CDR1 MNHEY, CDR2 SVGAGI. The CDR3 is 16 amino acids. Trimming at V came to 0 bases and at J to 4 bases, leaving 4 bases not matched to a gene.